These T cell receptor beta chains were read from a single sample in a study of blood T cell repertoires in COVID-19. Clones were sequenced by immunoSEQ multiplex PCR, and TCRdb holds only the in-frame ones, with some missing. The repertoire holds 25,000 to 35,000 clones, with about 85% as singletons. The sample was peripheral blood. The receptors originated from a human donor in a cohort sampled during active COVID-19. Both conserved end residues are part of each CDR3. The order of the fields is V gene, J gene, clone size, D gene, CDR3 DNA, CDR3 protein. The D gene is left open where the match is weak. Size tells how often a clone was seen (once, few, many) or the class of an expanded clone, and some rows leave it out.

TRBV3-1/TRBV3-2	TRBJ1-2	-	-	TGTGCCAGCAGCACTCCGACAGGTGGCTACACCTTC	CASSTPTGGYTF
TRBV19	TRBJ2-7	-	-	TGTGCCAGTAGTAGTGGTGCGGGCTTAGGGATATCTACGCAGCAGTACTTC	CASSSGAGLGISTQQYF
TRBV7-9	TRBJ2-3	-	TRBD2	TGTGCCAGCAGCTCTTACCAGGGACTAGCGGGAGGGGATACGCAGTATTTT	CASSSYQGLAGGDTQYF
TRBV9	TRBJ1-4	-	-	TGTGCCAGCAGCGTAGACCGACAGTTAAATGAAAAACTGTTTTTT	CASSVDRQLNEKLFF
TRBV24-1	TRBJ2-3	once	TRBD2	TGTGCCACCGGAGCGGGGACCACAGATACGCAGTATTTT	CATGAGTTDTQYF
TRBV6-6	TRBJ2-3	-	TRBD2	TGTGCCAGCAGTCGTCCTAGCGGGGGCACAGATACGCAGTATTTT	CASSRPSGGTDTQYF
TRBV3-1/TRBV3-2	TRBJ2-3	-	TRBD2	TGTGCCAGCAGCCAAGAGAACCTAGCGGGATACACAGATACGCAGTATTTT	CASSQENLAGYTDTQYF
TRBV12-5	TRBJ2-1	-	TRBD2	TGTGCTAGTGGTTTAAAACTAGCGGGAGTGCTTGGAGCTTACAATGAGCAGTTCTTC	CASGLKLAGVLGAYNEQFF
TRBV7-2	TRBJ2-1	-	TRBD2	TGTGCCAGCAGCTTAGCTAGCGGGACTCCCTACAATGAGCAGTTCTTC	CASSLASGTPYNEQFF
TRBV7-2	TRBJ2-2	-	-	TGTGCCAGCAGCTCGCAGAGGGTTGTCACCGGGGAGCTGTTTTTT	CASSSQRVVTGELFF
TRBV20-1	TRBJ1-6	-	-	TGCAGTGCTAGTTGGCAGGGGAACAATTCACCCCTCCACTTT	CSASWQGNNSPLHF
TRBV6-4	TRBJ2-3	-	-	TGTGCCAGCAGGGACGCTCAATCGAGAGCTAGCACAGATACGCAGTATTTT	CASRDAQSRASTDTQYF
TRBV19	TRBJ1-5	-	TRBD1	TGTGCCAGTAGTACCTCGGGACAGGGCAATCAGCCCCAGCATTTT	CASSTSGQGNQPQHF
TRBV6-5	TRBJ1-2	-	TRBD1	TGTGCCAGCAGTTTACAGGGGAACTATGGCTACACCTTC	CASSLQGNYGYTF
TRBV5-1	TRBJ1-2	-	-	TGCGCCAGCAGCCCCACGTGGGTTTCGGGTGGCTACACCTTC	CASSPTWVSGGYTF
TRBV2	TRBJ2-1	-	-	TGTGCCAGCACTGGGGAAGGGGCAATTAACAATGAGCAGTTCTTC	CASTGEGAINNEQFF
TRBV30	TRBJ1-1	-	TRBD1	TGTGCCTGGACCCACCCCGACAGGGGGATCACTGAAGCTTTCTTT	CAWTHPDRGITEAFF
TRBV11-2	TRBJ2-1	-	TRBD1	TGTGCCAGCAGCTCCCTCGACAGGGGCTCCTACAATGAGCAGTTCTTC	CASSSLDRGSYNEQFF
TRBV4-1	TRBJ1-5	once	-	TGCGCCAGCAGCCAAGATCACCCAGGGAATCAGCCCCAGCATTTT	CASSQDHPGNQPQHF
TRBV21-1	TRBJ2-6	-	-	TGTGCCAGCAGCAAACCGGGACAGCAAAAATTCTCTGGGGCCAACGTCCTGACTTTC	CASSKPGQQKFSGANVLTF
TRBV10-2	TRBJ2-2	few	-	TGCGCCAGCAGTGAGCAGTCGTCCGGGGAGCTGTTTTTT	CASSEQSSGELFF
TRBV7-9	TRBJ2-1	-	TRBD2	TGTGCCAGCAGCTTCGAGACTAGCGGGAATGAGCAGTTCTTC	CASSFETSGNEQFF
TRBV18	TRBJ1-6	-	TRBD1	TGTGCCAGCTCACCACGCTCTAGGGACAGGAGCTCCTATAATTCACCCCTCCACTTT	CASSPRSRDRSSYNSPLHF
TRBV2	TRBJ1-2	-	-	TGTGCCAGCAGTGTATTAGAGTATGGCTACACCTTC	CASSVLEYGYTF
TRBV7-9	TRBJ2-1	few	TRBD2	TGTGCCAGCAGCTTACTGGGACTAGGTCACAATGAGCAGTTCTTC	CASSLLGLGHNEQFF
TRBV20-1	TRBJ2-7	-	-	TGCAGTGCTAGTGGCGGGGGGACAGCAGTTGACTACGAGCAGTACTTC	CSASGGGTAVDYEQYF
TRBV2	TRBJ1-2	few	TRBD1	TGTGCCAGCAGTGAAGCTTACACAGGGGGAGGCTACACCTTC	CASSEAYTGGGYTF
TRBV7-2	TRBJ2-2	-	TRBD1	TGTGCCAGCAGCTTAGCAGGGACAGGGAGTGGCACCGGGGAGCTGTTTTTT	CASSLAGTGSGTGELFF
TRBV13	TRBJ2-5	-	TRBD2	TGTGCCAGCAGCTCACCGGGACTAGCGGGGCAAGAGACCCAGTACTTC	CASSSPGLAGQETQYF
TRBV19	TRBJ2-5	-	-	TGTGCCAGTAGTATAGGCCAGAGCGGGACCCAGTACTTC	CASSIGQSGTQYF
TRBV29-1	TRBJ1-2	-	-	TGCAGCGTCTACGCGGCGGGTGGCTACACCTTC	CSVYAAGGYTF
TRBV19	TRBJ2-1	-	TRBD2	TGTGCCAGTAGTATAATGACTAGCGGGGGGGCCGGTGAGCAGTTCTTC	CASSIMTSGGAGEQFF
TRBV10-2	TRBJ1-1	-	-	TGCGCCAGCAGTGATGTATCCAGGACGGGAGGTTGGAGAAACACTGAAGCTTTCTTT	CASSDVSRTGGWRNTEAFF
TRBV19	TRBJ2-1	-	-	TGTGCCAGTAGTTGGTGGAGCTCCTACAATGAGCAGTTCTTC	CASSWWSSYNEQFF
TRBV3-1/TRBV3-2	TRBJ2-7	-	-	TGTGCCAGCAGCCCTAGAGTTGGCGAGCAGTACTTC	CASSPRVGEQYF
TRBV6-5	TRBJ2-2	-	-	TGTGCCAGCAGGACTTTAAACACCGGGGAGCTGTTTTTT	CASRTLNTGELFF
TRBV19	TRBJ2-1	-	TRBD1	TGTGCCAGTAGTATTGGGACAGGAGGAATATTGAATGAGCAGTTCTTC	CASSIGTGGILNEQFF
TRBV9	TRBJ2-1	-	TRBD2	TGTGCCAGCAGCGTATCCACTAGCGGGAGGAGTTTGGATGAGCAGTTCTTC	CASSVSTSGRSLDEQFF
TRBV19	TRBJ2-1	-	TRBD2	TGTGCCAGTATCTCCTTGGGCGCGGGAGTTTCCTACAATGAGCAGTTCTTC	CASISLGAGVSYNEQFF
TRBV3-1/TRBV3-2	TRBJ1-2	-	-	TGTGCCAGCACCAGCTCGATGGGGACTCGTGGCTACACCTTC	CASTSSMGTRGYTF
TRBV4-1	TRBJ2-3	-	TRBD2	TGCGCCAGCAGCCAAGCGGTACGGGGGGGCGGTGATACGCAGTATTTT	CASSQAVRGGGDTQYF
TRBV7-6	TRBJ2-1	-	TRBD2	TGTGCCAGCAGCTTAAGTGTAGCGGGAGGCGGGAATGAGCAGTTCTTC	CASSLSVAGGGNEQFF
TRBV18	TRBJ2-1	-	TRBD2	TGTGCCAGCTCACACAGGACTAGCGGGAGTACCCACAATGAGCAGTTCTTC	CASSHRTSGSTHNEQFF
TRBV10-3	TRBJ2-7	-	TRBD1	TGTGCCATCAGTGCCTATTCCGGGACAGGGGCCGGGGAGCAGTACTTC	CAISAYSGTGAGEQYF
TRBV4-1	TRBJ2-5	-	TRBD1	TGCGCCAGCAGCCTAGCTGACAGGGGGATTCGAGAGACCCAGTACTTC	CASSLADRGIRETQYF
TRBV14	TRBJ1-1	-	TRBD1	TGTGCCAGCAGCCTGAGACAGGGGAGCACTGAAGCTTTCTTT	CASSLRQGSTEAFF
TRBV28	TRBJ1-4	-	-	TGTGCCAGCAGCCAGTTGGGACACGGGGTGTTTTTT	CASSQLGHGVFF
TRBV18	TRBJ2-5	-	TRBD2	TGTGCCAGCTCACCCCTAGCGGGGGGCTCTCGGGTAGAGACCCAGTACTTC	CASSPLAGGSRVETQYF
TRBV6-6	TRBJ2-5	-	TRBD2	TGTGCCAGCAGTCTCACTGGACCCTGGGGAAGCGGGGGGCTGAAAGAGACCCAGTACTTC	CASSLTGPWGSGGLKETQYF
TRBV5-1	TRBJ1-2	-	TRBD1	TGCGCCAGCAGCCCTGACAGGGGGGTAGATGGCTACACCTTC	CASSPDRGVDGYTF
TRBV30	TRBJ1-2	-	TRBD1	TGTGCCTGGAGTCCTACACAGGGGTTAAACTATGGCTACACCTTC	CAWSPTQGLNYGYTF
TRBV19	TRBJ1-2	-	TRBD1	TGTGCCAGTAGTATCCCAGGGGGCGTCCGGTCTCGAGATGGCTACACCTTC	CASSIPGGVRSRDGYTF